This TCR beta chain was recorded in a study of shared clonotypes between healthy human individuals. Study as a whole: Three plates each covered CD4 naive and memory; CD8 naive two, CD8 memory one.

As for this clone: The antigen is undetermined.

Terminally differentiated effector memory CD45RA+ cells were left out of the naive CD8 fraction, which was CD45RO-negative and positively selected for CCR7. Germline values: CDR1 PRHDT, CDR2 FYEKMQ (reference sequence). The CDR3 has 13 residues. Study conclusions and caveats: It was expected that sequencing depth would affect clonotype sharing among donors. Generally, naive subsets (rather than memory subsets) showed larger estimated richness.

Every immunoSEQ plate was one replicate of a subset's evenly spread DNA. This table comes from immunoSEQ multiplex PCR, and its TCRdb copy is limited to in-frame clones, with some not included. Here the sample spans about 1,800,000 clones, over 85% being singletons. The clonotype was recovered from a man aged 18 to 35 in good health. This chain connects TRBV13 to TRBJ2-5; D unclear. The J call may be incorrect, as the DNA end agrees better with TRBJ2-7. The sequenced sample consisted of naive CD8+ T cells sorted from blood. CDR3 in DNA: TGTGCCAGCAGCTTAGGCTCGGCCTACGAGCAGTACTTC. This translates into CASSLGSAYEQYF.